This note documents a single TCR beta chain sequence. What it recognizes is unknown. This specimen belongs to a study of metastatic and nonmetastatic thyroid tumors. The overall study: The comparison covered peripheral blood and tumor or nodule tissue in malignant and benign thyroid patients.

Authors' analysis steps: A classifier for distant metastasis in papillary thyroid cancer was constructed using CDR3 differences observed across clinicopathological groups. Via MiXCR, TCRdb re-called the PCR reads. The V and J calls and clone size come from TCRdb's table, not from the authors' own analysis. In the table there are 21,000 or so clones, about 30% of which are singletons. Thyroid surgery was performed in patients who had received no treatment beforehand. The study's findings and limits: In blood and tumor, TCR beta diversity was reportedly significantly higher in malignant thyroid tumors than in benign nodules.

The sample consisted of tumor tissue. The TCR comes from a male donor with papillary thyroid cancer or a benign thyroid nodule (not recorded which). Some clones in this sample may be carry-over from other donors' samples.

The CDR3 here is CASSPAGRGPNQPQHF. For the CDR3, the DNA is TGTGCCAGCAGTCCCGCCGGTAGGGGGCCTAATCAGCCCCAGCATTTT. The rearrangement links TRBV28 to TRBJ1-5, with TRBD1 matching over 7 bases. CDR1 MDHEN and CDR2 SYDVKM come from the germline V gene. Trimming took 5 bases from V and 4 from J; bases not matched to a gene: 11. This CDR3 is 16 amino acids long.